The clone carrying this T cell receptor beta chain was seen once. Profiled with immunoSEQ multiplex PCR; TCRdb holds only in-frame clones, not every one. The sample has 150,000 or so clones, 84% seen once. The V end lost 7 bases, the J end lost 8 bases, and 12 bases lay between the germline ends. Germline loops: CDR1 SNHLY, CDR2 FYNNEI. The CDR3 totals 12 residues. This sample is part of a study of cytotoxic CD8 clonotypes in ibrutinib-treated CLL. The clonotype originates from a human donor with chronic lymphocytic leukemia. The chain combines TRBV2 with TRBJ1-5; D gene uncertain. Sequenced here: PBMCs, sampled after 24 months of ibrutinib treatment. The DNA for the CDR3 is TGTGCCAGCATACGACATCAGAAGCCCCAGCATTTT. Its protein product is CASIRHQKPQHF.